This is a list of T cell receptor beta chains from one sample in a study of shared clonotypes between healthy human individuals. The protocol was immunoSEQ multiplex PCR, while the TCRdb copy is restricted to in-frame clones and leaves out a portion. Among under 2,000,000 clones listed, approximately 95% were seen once. Sequenced material: naive CD8+ T cells sorted from blood. The receptors come from a man aged 18 to 29 in good health. CDR3s include the opening cysteine and the closing phenylalanine or tryptophan. The order of the fields is clone size, D gene, J gene, V gene, CDR3 protein, CDR3 DNA. D genes are given only for firm matches. Rows give clone size only sometimes, using once, few, many, or a class for an expanded clone.

>-|-|TRBJ2-7|TRBV7-9
CASSLVGPTYEQYF
TGTGCCAGCAGCTTAGTGGGACCTACCTACGAGCAGTACTTC
>once|-|TRBJ2-7|TRBV7-6
CASSLGVAPYEQYF
TGTGCCAGCAGCCTCGGAGTAGCCCCCTACGAGCAGTACTTC
>few|TRBD1|TRBJ1-2|TRBV6-6
CASGMTGGYGYTF
TGTGCCAGCGGAATGACAGGGGGCTATGGCTACACCTTC
>-|-|TRBJ1-1|TRBV25-1
CASSERGNTEAFF
TGTGCCAGCAGTGAGAGGGGGAACACTGAAGCTTTCTTT
>-|-|TRBJ2-5|TRBV27
CASSLGGLGETQYF
TGTGCCAGCAGTTTGGGGGGGCTGGGAGAGACCCAGTACTTC
>-|-|TRBJ2-7|TRBV7-9
CASSPPWGYEQYF
TGTGCCAGCAGCCCTCCCTGGGGGTACGAGCAGTACTTC
>-|-|TRBJ2-1|TRBV4-3
CASSPGLGNEQFF
TGCGCCAGCAGCCCGGGACTGGGGAATGAGCAGTTCTTC
>-|-|TRBJ2-2|TRBV4-1
CASSQYSVGTGELFF
TGCGCCAGCAGCCAATACTCAGTGGGCACCGGGGAGCTGTTTTTT
>-|-|TRBJ1-1|TRBV7-9
CASSAWPGDTEAFF
TGTGCCAGCAGCGCTTGGCCAGGGGACACTGAAGCTTTCTTT
>once|TRBD2|TRBJ2-7|TRBV19
CASSIFGGRTYEQYF
TGTGCCAGTAGTATTTTTGGCGGGAGGACCTACGAGCAGTACTTC
>-|-|TRBJ2-1|TRBV5-1
CASSLTTSYNEQFF
TGCGCCAGCAGCTTGACTACTTCCTACAATGAGCAGTTCTTC
>-|-|TRBJ2-5|TRBV5-1
CASSNTGYSETQYF
TGCGCCAGCAGCAACACAGGGTATTCGGAGACCCAGTACTTC
>-|-|TRBJ2-7|TRBV5-1
CASSWDNYEQYF
TGCGCCAGCAGTTGGGACAACTACGAGCAGTACTTC
>-|-|TRBJ1-1|TRBV5-4
CASSVGGGGTEAFF
TGTGCCAGCAGCGTCGGAGGGGGGGGTACTGAAGCTTTCTTT
>-|-|TRBJ2-7|TRBV7-9
CASSLAVSYEQYF
TGTGCCAGCAGCTTAGCAGTATCCTACGAGCAGTACTTC
>-|-|TRBJ2-7|TRBV6-6
CASSPSWEGPYEQYF
TGTGCCAGCAGCCCGTCCTGGGAAGGGCCTTACGAGCAGTACTTC
>-|-|TRBJ2-7|TRBV5-1
CASSSGEGLLLYEQYF
TGCGCCAGCTCATCAGGGGAGGGACTTCTCCTCTACGAGCAGTACTTC
>-|TRBD1|TRBJ2-1|TRBV27
CASSTGGIYNEQFF
TGTGCCAGCAGCACAGGGGGCATCTACAATGAGCAGTTCTTC
>-|-|TRBJ1-3|TRBV13
CASSSPGSSDGNTIYF
TGTGCCAGCAGCTCCCCAGGCAGCTCAGACGGAAACACCATATATTTT
>-|-|TRBJ2-7|TRBV4-2
CASSQGAGAYEQYF
TGTGCCAGCAGCCAAGGGGCAGGAGCCTACGAGCAGTACTTC
>-|TRBD2|TRBJ2-2|TRBV7-8
CASSPGLAGASGELFF
TGTGCCAGCAGCCCGGGACTAGCGGGGGCGAGCGGGGAGCTGTTTTTT
>-|-|TRBJ1-1|TRBV30
CAARGPGTEAFF
TGTGCCGCGAGGGGCCCGGGGACTGAAGCTTTCTTT
>-|-|TRBJ2-3|TRBV7-8
CASSLGPGSTDTQYF
TGTGCCAGCAGCTTAGGTCCGGGAAGCACAGATACGCAGTATTTT
>few|TRBD2|TRBJ2-7|TRBV4-3
CASSQDRAGEYEQYF
TGCGCCAGCAGCCAAGATCGAGCGGGAGAGTACGAGCAGTACTTC
>-|TRBD1|TRBJ1-4|TRBV5-1
CASSLTGDNEKLFF
TGCGCCAGCAGCTTGACAGGGGATAATGAAAAACTGTTTTTT
>-|-|TRBJ1-2|TRBV5-1
CASSLGSVNYGYTF
TGCGCCAGCAGCTTGGGTTCGGTCAACTATGGCTACACCTTC
>-|-|TRBJ2-7|TRBV11-2
CASRFIGEYEQYF
TGTGCCAGCCGATTCATCGGGGAGTACGAGCAGTACTTC
>-|-|TRBJ2-7|TRBV30
CAWSPTSYEQYF
TGTGCCTGGAGCCCCACCTCCTACGAGCAGTACTTC
>-|-|TRBJ1-3|TRBV11-1
CASATGFSGNTIYF
TGTGCCAGCGCTACAGGGTTCTCTGGAAACACCATATATTTT
>-|-|TRBJ2-1|TRBV27
CATRLGYNEQFF
TGTGCCACCAGGTTAGGTTACAATGAGCAGTTCTTC
>-|-|TRBJ1-3|TRBV6-5
CASTSVSGNTIYF
TGTGCCAGCACTTCCGTCTCTGGAAACACCATATATTTT